This TCR beta chain was captured in a study of T cells in Graves' hyperthyroidism and ophthalmopathy. V lost 6 bases and J 7 bases, leaving 15 bases between the germline ends. CDR3 length equals 12 residues. CDR1 DFQATT and CDR2 SNEGSKA come from the germline V gene (reference sequence). From RNA transcripts, TCR beta CDR3 regions were amplified. TCR CDR3 underwent first-round RT-PCR with the HTBI primer set. TCRdb used MiXCR to reprocess the multiplex PCR reads, holding one entry per CDR3 protein. The table has about 350,000 distinct CDR3 sequences, 15% to 20% seen once. Sequencing input: blood. V usage is TRBV20-1 and J usage is TRBJ2-5; D gene uncertain. This clonotype was sampled from a woman aged 40 to 50 with Graves' ophthalmopathy. As DNA, the CDR3 is TGCAGTGCCACCCCGCCCCCTGCGACCCAGTACTTC. Amino acid sequence: CSATPPPATQYF.